This T cell receptor beta chain is drawn from a study of OX40 agonist ivuxolimab in advanced cancers. Germline values: CDR1 SGHRS, CDR2 YFSETQ. V was cut by 3 bases and J by 3 bases, with 13 bases left in between. CDR3 size: 14 residues. Method: immunoSEQ multiplex PCR; TCRdb's copy keeps in-frame clones and lacks some. The sample shows about 90,000 clones, 85% to 90% of them seen only once. The V gene is TRBV5-1, the J gene TRBJ2-7, with D possibly being TRBD1 (5 bases). The source of this sequence is an adult with an advanced solid tumor such as melanoma, head and neck, liver or kidney cancer. The specimen was CD4+ or CD8+ T cells sorted from blood, collected in a trial of the OX40 agonist ivuxolimab. CDR3 loop: CASSSQGISYEQYF. CDR3 DNA sequence: TGCGCCAGCAGCTCCCAGGGTATTAGCTACGAGCAGTACTTC.